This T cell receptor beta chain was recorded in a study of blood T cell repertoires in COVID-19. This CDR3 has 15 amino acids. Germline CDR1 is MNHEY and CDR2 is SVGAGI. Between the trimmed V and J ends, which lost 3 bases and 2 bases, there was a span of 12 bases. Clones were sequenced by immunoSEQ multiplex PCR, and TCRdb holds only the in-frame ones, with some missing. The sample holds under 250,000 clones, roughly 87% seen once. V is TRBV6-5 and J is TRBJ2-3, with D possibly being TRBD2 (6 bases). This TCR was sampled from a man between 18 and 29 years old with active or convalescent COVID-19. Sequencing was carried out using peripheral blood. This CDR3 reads CASSYRGISTDTQYF. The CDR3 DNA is TGTGCCAGCAGTTATCGCGGGATATCCACAGATACGCAGTATTTT.